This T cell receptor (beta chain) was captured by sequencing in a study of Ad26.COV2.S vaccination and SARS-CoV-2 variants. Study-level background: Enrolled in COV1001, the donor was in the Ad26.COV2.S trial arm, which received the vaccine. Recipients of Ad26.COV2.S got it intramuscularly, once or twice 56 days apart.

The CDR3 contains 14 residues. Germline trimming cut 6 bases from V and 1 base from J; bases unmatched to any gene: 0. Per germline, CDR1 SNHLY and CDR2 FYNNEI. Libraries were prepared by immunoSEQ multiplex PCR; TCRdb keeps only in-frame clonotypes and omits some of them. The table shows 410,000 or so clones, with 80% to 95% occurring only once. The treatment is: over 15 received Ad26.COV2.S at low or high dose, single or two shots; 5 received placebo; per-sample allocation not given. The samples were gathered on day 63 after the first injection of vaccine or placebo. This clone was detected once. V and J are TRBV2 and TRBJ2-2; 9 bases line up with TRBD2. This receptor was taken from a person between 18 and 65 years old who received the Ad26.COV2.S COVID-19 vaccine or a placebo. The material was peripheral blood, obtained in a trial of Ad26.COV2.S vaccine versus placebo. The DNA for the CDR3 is TGTGCCAGCAGGACTAGCGGGAACACCGGGGAGCTGTTTTTT. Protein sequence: CASRTSGNTGELFF.